A selection of T cell receptor beta chains follows, all from one sample in a study of vaccination and CD4 T cells after COVID-19. TCRdb re-called the PCR reads with MiXCR, one entry per CDR3 protein. Of 8,500 to 10,000 distinct CDR3 sequences listed, around 57% are singletons. The antigens for these receptors are not known. The sample comprised CD4+ T cells from blood, cultured in vitro. The receptors originated from a human donor who had recovered from COVID-19. Both conserved end residues are part of each CDR3. A D gene is named only where the DNA matches it firmly. Not every row has a clone size; where given, it reads once, few, many or a size class.

j_call: TRBJ1-6
cdr3_length: 13
d_call: -
v_call: TRBV11-3
clone_size: -
cdr3_aa: CASSLTLSSPLHF
cdr3_nt: TGTGCCAGCAGCTTGACACTGAGTTCACCCCTCCACTTT

j_call: TRBJ2-3
cdr3_length: 15
d_call: TRBD1
v_call: TRBV6-1
clone_size: -
cdr3_aa: CASSGLQGVTDTQYF
cdr3_nt: TGTGCCAGCAGTGGTCTACAGGGGGTTACAGATACGCAGTATTTT

j_call: TRBJ1-2
cdr3_length: 17
d_call: -
v_call: TRBV27
clone_size: -
cdr3_aa: CASSLKPLQGSHYGYTF
cdr3_nt: TGTGCCAGCAGTTTAAAACCGTTGCAGGGGTCTCACTATGGCTACACCTTC

j_call: TRBJ1-5
cdr3_length: 17
d_call: -
v_call: TRBV19
clone_size: medium-sized
cdr3_aa: CASSIVENTYSNQPQHF
cdr3_nt: TGTGCCAGTAGTATTGTGGAGAATACCTATAGCAATCAGCCCCAGCATTTT

j_call: TRBJ1-1
cdr3_length: 11
d_call: -
v_call: TRBV29-1
clone_size: -
cdr3_aa: CSASREREAFF
cdr3_nt: TGCAGCGCCTCTAGGGAGAGGGAAGCTTTCTTT

j_call: TRBJ1-2
cdr3_length: 13
d_call: -
v_call: TRBV27
clone_size: -
cdr3_aa: CASSLQGNYGYTF
cdr3_nt: TGTGCCAGCAGTTTACAAGGGAACTATGGCTACACCTTC

j_call: TRBJ2-5
cdr3_length: 13
d_call: -
v_call: TRBV18
clone_size: -
cdr3_aa: CASSRAQEETQYF
cdr3_nt: TGTGCCAGCTCACGCGCACAAGAAGAGACCCAGTACTTC

j_call: TRBJ1-5
cdr3_length: 15
d_call: TRBD1
v_call: TRBV24-1
clone_size: -
cdr3_aa: CATSSGGTVNQPQHF
cdr3_nt: TGTGCCACCAGTTCCGGAGGGACAGTTAATCAGCCCCAGCATTTT

j_call: TRBJ2-3
cdr3_length: 13
d_call: -
v_call: TRBV7-2
clone_size: once
cdr3_aa: CASSFDSPDTQYF
cdr3_nt: TGTGCCAGCAGCTTTGATTCGCCGGATACGCAGTATTTT

j_call: TRBJ1-4
cdr3_length: 11
d_call: -
v_call: TRBV20-1
clone_size: -
cdr3_aa: CSAPTGMKLFF
cdr3_nt: TGCAGTGCTCCAACCGGGATGAAACTGTTTTTT

j_call: TRBJ1-6
cdr3_length: 15
d_call: TRBD1
v_call: TRBV20-1
clone_size: -
cdr3_aa: CSARSQQGSYSPLHF
cdr3_nt: TGCAGTGCTAGGTCGCAACAGGGGTCTTATTCACCCCTCCACTTT

j_call: TRBJ1-1
cdr3_length: 16
d_call: -
v_call: TRBV6-1
clone_size: -
cdr3_aa: CASRPRPGTPNTEAFF
cdr3_nt: TGTGCCAGCCGACCTAGGCCCGGGACACCGAACACTGAAGCTTTCTTT

j_call: TRBJ1-1
cdr3_length: 13
d_call: TRBD1
v_call: TRBV10-1
clone_size: -
cdr3_aa: CASSRQGTVEAFF
cdr3_nt: TGCGCCAGCAGTCGACAGGGTACTGTTGAAGCTTTCTTT

j_call: TRBJ2-5
cdr3_length: 14
d_call: -
v_call: TRBV7-7
clone_size: -
cdr3_aa: CASSLFTGQETQYF
cdr3_nt: TGTGCTAGCAGCTTATTCACAGGCCAAGAGACCCAGTACTTC

j_call: TRBJ2-7
cdr3_length: 15
d_call: -
v_call: TRBV7-9
clone_size: -
cdr3_aa: CASSLGSGIFYEQYF
cdr3_nt: TGTGCCAGCAGCTTAGGATCGGGAATCTTTTACGAGCAGTACTTC

j_call: TRBJ2-7
cdr3_length: 13
d_call: TRBD1
v_call: TRBV4-3
clone_size: -
cdr3_aa: CASSPRTGREQYF
cdr3_nt: TGCGCCAGCAGCCCCCGGACAGGGCGCGAGCAGTACTTC

j_call: TRBJ1-1
cdr3_length: 14
d_call: -
v_call: TRBV6-5
clone_size: -
cdr3_aa: CASSYSTGTTEAFF
cdr3_nt: TGTGCCAGCAGTTACTCGACTGGGACCACTGAAGCTTTCTTT

j_call: TRBJ1-6
cdr3_length: 15
d_call: TRBD1
v_call: TRBV20-1
clone_size: -
cdr3_aa: CSAPSRQGRNSPLHF
cdr3_nt: TGCAGTGCCCCCAGCCGACAGGGCAGAAATTCACCCCTCCACTTT

j_call: TRBJ2-2
cdr3_length: 16
d_call: TRBD2
v_call: TRBV11-3
clone_size: -
cdr3_aa: CASSRSGLGNTGELFF
cdr3_nt: TGTGCCAGCAGCCGTTCGGGACTAGGGAACACCGGGGAGCTGTTTTTT

j_call: TRBJ2-1
cdr3_length: 16
d_call: TRBD1
v_call: TRBV24-1
clone_size: -
cdr3_aa: CATSDSGTAPTNEQFF
cdr3_nt: TGTGCCACCAGTGATTCCGGGACAGCGCCGACTAATGAGCAGTTCTTC

j_call: TRBJ1-2
cdr3_length: 11
d_call: TRBD1
v_call: TRBV20-1
clone_size: few
cdr3_aa: CSATQGAGYTF
cdr3_nt: TGCAGTGCAACTCAGGGGGCGGGCTACACCTTC

j_call: TRBJ2-7
cdr3_length: 17
d_call: TRBD2
v_call: TRBV6-5
clone_size: -
cdr3_aa: CASSLMAGGPSFAEQYF
cdr3_nt: TGTGCCAGCAGTTTAATGGCGGGAGGGCCATCCTTCGCCGAGCAGTACTTC

j_call: TRBJ2-3
cdr3_length: 13
d_call: -
v_call: TRBV24-1
clone_size: -
cdr3_aa: CATSSKNTDTQYF
cdr3_nt: TGTGCCACCAGTAGTAAGAACACAGATACGCAGTATTTT

j_call: TRBJ2-7
cdr3_length: 14
d_call: TRBD2
v_call: TRBV7-8
clone_size: few
cdr3_aa: CASSLASGPYEQYF
cdr3_nt: TGTGCCAGCAGCTTAGCTAGCGGGCCGTACGAGCAGTACTTC

j_call: TRBJ2-5
cdr3_length: 14
d_call: TRBD1
v_call: TRBV12-3/TRBV12-4
clone_size: -
cdr3_aa: CASSPTGEMETQYF
cdr3_nt: TGTGCCAGCAGCCCGACAGGGGAAATGGAGACCCAGTACTTC

j_call: TRBJ1-1
cdr3_length: 14
d_call: -
v_call: TRBV7-8
clone_size: large
cdr3_aa: CASSPGPGNTEAFF
cdr3_nt: TGTGCCAGCAGCCCCGGGCCGGGGAACACTGAAGCTTTCTTT

j_call: TRBJ2-1
cdr3_length: 15
d_call: TRBD2
v_call: TRBV18
clone_size: -
cdr3_aa: CVSSPRTSGKDEQFF
cdr3_nt: TGTGTCAGCTCACCAAGGACTAGCGGGAAGGATGAGCAGTTCTTC

j_call: TRBJ1-2
cdr3_length: 14
d_call: -
v_call: TRBV20-1
clone_size: few
cdr3_aa: CSARDRRGNYGYTF
cdr3_nt: TGCAGTGCTAGAGATCGAAGGGGGAACTATGGCTACACCTTC

j_call: TRBJ1-2
cdr3_length: 15
d_call: TRBD1
v_call: TRBV20-1
clone_size: -
cdr3_aa: CSARPGQGGLRGYTF
cdr3_nt: TGCAGTGCTAGACCCGGACAGGGGGGGTTAAGAGGCTACACCTTC

j_call: TRBJ2-5
cdr3_length: 14
d_call: -
v_call: TRBV25-1
clone_size: -
cdr3_aa: CASSEYPFKETQYF
cdr3_nt: TGTGCCAGCAGTGAATATCCCTTTAAAGAGACCCAGTACTTC

j_call: TRBJ1-2
cdr3_length: 14
d_call: TRBD1
v_call: TRBV20-1
clone_size: few
cdr3_aa: CSADPTGGAFGYTF
cdr3_nt: TGCAGTGCTGACCCGACAGGGGGCGCGTTTGGCTACACCTTC

j_call: TRBJ1-1
cdr3_length: 14
d_call: -
v_call: TRBV20-1
clone_size: few
cdr3_aa: CSARDVGVGTEAFF
cdr3_nt: TGCAGTGCTAGAGATGTCGGGGTGGGCACTGAAGCTTTCTTT

j_call: TRBJ2-7
cdr3_length: 13
d_call: TRBD2
v_call: TRBV20-1
clone_size: once
cdr3_aa: CSALHGRAYEQYF
cdr3_nt: TGCAGTGCCCTACACGGGAGGGCCTACGAGCAGTACTTC